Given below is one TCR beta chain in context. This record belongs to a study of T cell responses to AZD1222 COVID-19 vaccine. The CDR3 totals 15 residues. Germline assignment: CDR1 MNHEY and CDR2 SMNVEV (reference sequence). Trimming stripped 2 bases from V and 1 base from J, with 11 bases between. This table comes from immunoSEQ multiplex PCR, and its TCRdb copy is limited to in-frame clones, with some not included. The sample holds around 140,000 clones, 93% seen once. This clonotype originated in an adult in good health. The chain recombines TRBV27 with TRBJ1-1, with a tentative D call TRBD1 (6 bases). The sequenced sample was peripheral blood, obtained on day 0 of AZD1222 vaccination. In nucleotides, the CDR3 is TGTGCCAGCAGTTTAACGGGACACTCGAACACTGAAGCTTTCTTT. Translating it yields CASSLTGHSNTEAFF.